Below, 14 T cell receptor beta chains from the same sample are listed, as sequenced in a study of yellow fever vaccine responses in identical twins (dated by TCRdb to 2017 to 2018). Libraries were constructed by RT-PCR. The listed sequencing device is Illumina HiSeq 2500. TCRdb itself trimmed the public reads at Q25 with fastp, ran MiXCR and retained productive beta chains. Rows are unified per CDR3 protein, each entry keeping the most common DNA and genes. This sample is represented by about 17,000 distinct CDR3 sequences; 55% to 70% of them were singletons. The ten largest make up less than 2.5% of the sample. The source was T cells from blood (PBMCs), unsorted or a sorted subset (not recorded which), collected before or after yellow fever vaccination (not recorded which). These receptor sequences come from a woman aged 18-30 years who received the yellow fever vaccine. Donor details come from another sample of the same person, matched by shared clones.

CDR3 residues: CASASLAAYEQYF. The CDR3 bases are TGTGCCAGCGCGAGCCTAGCGGCCTACGAGCAGTACTTC. The V gene is TRBV12-3 or TRBV12-4, the J gene TRBJ2-7; 7 nucleotides align to TRBD2. The CDR3 is made up of 13 amino acids. J was trimmed by 2 bases and V by 8 bases; bases with no gene match: 6.

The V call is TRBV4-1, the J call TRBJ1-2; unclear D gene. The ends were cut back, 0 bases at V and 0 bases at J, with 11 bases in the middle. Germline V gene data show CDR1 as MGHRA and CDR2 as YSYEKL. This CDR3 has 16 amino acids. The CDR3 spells CASSQETTAANYGYTF. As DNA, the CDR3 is TGCGCCAGCAGCCAAGAGACCACAGCTGCTAACTATGGCTACACCTTC.

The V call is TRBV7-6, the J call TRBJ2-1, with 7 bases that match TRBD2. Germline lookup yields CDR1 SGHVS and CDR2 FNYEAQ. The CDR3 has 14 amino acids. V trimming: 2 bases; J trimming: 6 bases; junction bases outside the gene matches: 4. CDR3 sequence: CASSLSGGLNEQFF. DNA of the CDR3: TGTGCCAGCAGCTTATCGGGGGGACTCAATGAGCAGTTCTTC. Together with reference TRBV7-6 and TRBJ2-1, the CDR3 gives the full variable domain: GAGVSQSPRYKVTKRGQDVALRCDPISGHVSLYWYRQALGQGPEFLTYFNYEAQQDKSGLPNDRFSAERPEGSISTLTIQRTEQRDSAMYRCASSLSGGLNEQFFGPGTRLTVL.

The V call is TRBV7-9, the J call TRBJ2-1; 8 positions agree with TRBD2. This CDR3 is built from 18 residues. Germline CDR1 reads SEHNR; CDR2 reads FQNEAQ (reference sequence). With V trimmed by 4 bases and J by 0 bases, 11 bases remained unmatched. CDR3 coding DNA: TGTGCCAGCAGCTCGGGAAGGGGCGGGAGGATCTCCTACAATGAGCAGTTCTTC. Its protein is CASSSGRGGRISYNEQFF. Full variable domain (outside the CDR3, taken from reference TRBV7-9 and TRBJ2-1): DTGVSQNPRHKITKRGQNVTFRCDPISEHNRLYWYRQTLGQGPEFLTYFQNEAQLEKSRLLSDRFSAERPKGSFSTLEIQRTEQGDSAMYLCASSSGRGGRISYNEQFFGPGTRLTVL.

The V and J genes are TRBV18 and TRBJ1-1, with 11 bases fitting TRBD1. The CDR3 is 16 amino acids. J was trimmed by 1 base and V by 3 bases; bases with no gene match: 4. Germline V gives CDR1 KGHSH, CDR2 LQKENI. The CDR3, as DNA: TGTGCCAGCTCACCTAAGGACAGGGGGCCGAACACTGAAGCTTTCTTT. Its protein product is CASSPKDRGPNTEAFF.

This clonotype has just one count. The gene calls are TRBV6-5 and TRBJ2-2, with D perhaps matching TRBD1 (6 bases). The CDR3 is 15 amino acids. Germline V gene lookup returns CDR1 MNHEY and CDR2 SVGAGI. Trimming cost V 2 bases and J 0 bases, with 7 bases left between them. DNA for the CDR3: TGTGCCAGCAGTTACGAGGGGGCGAACACCGGGGAGCTGTTTTTT. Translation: CASSYEGANTGELFF.

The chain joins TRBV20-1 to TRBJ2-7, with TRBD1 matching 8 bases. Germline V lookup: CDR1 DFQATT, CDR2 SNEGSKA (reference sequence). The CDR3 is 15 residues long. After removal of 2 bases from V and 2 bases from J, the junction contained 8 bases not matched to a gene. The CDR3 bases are TGCAGTGCTAGACGAGGGACAGGAAAGACCTACGAGCAGTACGTC. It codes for CSARRGTGKTYEQYV.

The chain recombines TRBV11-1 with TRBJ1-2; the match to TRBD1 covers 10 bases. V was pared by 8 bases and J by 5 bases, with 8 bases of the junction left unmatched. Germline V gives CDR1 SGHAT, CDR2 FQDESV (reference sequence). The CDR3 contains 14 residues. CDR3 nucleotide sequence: TGTGCCAGCGCCATCGGGACAGGGGTGTATGGCTACACCTTC. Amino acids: CASAIGTGVYGYTF.

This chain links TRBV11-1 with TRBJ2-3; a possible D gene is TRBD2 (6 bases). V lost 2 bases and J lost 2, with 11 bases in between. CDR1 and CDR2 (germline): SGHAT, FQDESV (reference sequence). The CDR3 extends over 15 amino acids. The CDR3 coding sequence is TGTGCCAGCAGCTTAAAGGGACTCTACACAGATACGCAGTATTTT. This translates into CASSLKGLYTDTQYF.

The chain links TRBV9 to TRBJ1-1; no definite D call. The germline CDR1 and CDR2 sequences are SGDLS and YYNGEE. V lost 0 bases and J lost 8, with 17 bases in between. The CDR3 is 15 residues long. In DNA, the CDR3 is TGTGCCAGCAGCGTAGATTTGGACCCCACCTCGGAAGCTTTCTTT. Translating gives CASSVDLDPTSEAFF.

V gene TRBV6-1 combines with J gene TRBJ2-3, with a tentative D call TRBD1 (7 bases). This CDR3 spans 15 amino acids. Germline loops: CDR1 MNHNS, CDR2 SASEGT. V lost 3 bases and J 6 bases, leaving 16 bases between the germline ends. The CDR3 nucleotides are TGTGCCAGCAGTGATACTCAGGGGGGAGCGGATACGCAGTATTTT. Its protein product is CASSDTQGGADTQYF.

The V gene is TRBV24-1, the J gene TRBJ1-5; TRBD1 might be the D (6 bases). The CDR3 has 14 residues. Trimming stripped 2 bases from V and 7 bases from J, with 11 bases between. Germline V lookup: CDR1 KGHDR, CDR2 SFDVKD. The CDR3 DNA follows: TGTGCCACCAGTGATTCCCGGGACACCCAGCCCCAGCATTTT. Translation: CATSDSRDTQPQHF.

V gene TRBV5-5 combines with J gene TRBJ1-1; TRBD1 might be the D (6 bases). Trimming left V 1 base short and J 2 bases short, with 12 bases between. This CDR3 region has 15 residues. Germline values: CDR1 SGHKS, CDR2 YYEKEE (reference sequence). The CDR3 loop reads CASSLWAGGNTEAFF. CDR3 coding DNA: TGTGCCAGCAGCTTGTGGGCGGGGGGCAACACTGAAGCTTTCTTT. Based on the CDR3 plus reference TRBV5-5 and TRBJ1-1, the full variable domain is DAGVTQSPTHLIKTRGQQVTLRCSPISGHKSVSWYQQVLGQGPQFIFQYYEKEERGRGNFPDRFSARQFPNYSSELNVNALLLGDSALYLCASSLWAGGNTEAFFGQGTRLTVV.

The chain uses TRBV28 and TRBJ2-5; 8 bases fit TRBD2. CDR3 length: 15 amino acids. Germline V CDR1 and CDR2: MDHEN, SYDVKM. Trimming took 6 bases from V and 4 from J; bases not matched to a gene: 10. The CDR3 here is CASSSPTGGSETQYF. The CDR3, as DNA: TGTGCCAGCAGCTCTCCAACGGGAGGGTCAGAGACCCAGTACTTC.